This T cell receptor (beta chain) was sequenced for a study of graft-versus-host responses after intestinal transplantation. Study-wide background: Recipients underwent multivisceral, liver-intestinal, or isolated intestinal transplants. Once they had received anti-thymocyte globulin induction, all recipients took tacrolimus and steroids for 2 to 4 years. Whole-study findings and limits: Some GvH clones appeared in ileal mucosa or blood before recipient bone marrow.

CDR3 length: 15 amino acids. Per germline, CDR1 KGHSH and CDR2 LQKENI. V dropped 2 bases and J dropped 2 bases, with 10 bases sitting between them. The assay was immunoSEQ multiplex PCR, and TCRdb's table has in-frame clones only and misses some. The table has 5,000 or so clones, 25% to 30% seen once. This clone is deemed large. This TCR derives from a human patient who was an organ donor for intestinal transplantation. The V gene is TRBV18, the J gene TRBJ1-3; a weak D match, TRBD1 (5 bases). Sequencing was performed on alloreactive CD4+ T cells from a mixed lymphocyte reaction culture, taken before transplantation. The subset is: CFSE-low proliferating T cells sorted from approximately six-day pre-transplant mixed lymphocyte reaction (GvH or HvG direction). The CDR3 loop is CASSPGQGAGNTIYF. As DNA, the CDR3 is TGTGCCAGCTCACCAGGCCAGGGAGCTGGAAACACCATATATTTT.